This TCR beta chain originates from a study of blood T cell repertoires in COVID-19. Whole-study context: From the United States, Italy and Spain came samples of acute and convalescent COVID-19. From T cells, B-cell-depleted T cells, or PBMCs came the material, which was cDNA or gDNA.

This clone was counted only a few times. In the study's own analysis: Quantification of nucleated cells was approximated via reference gene primer amplification. Measured with immunoSEQ multiplex PCR; TCRdb has only the in-frame clones, and not every one. Clone size and the V and J calls come from that table; the DNA yielded D and trimming. This sample has under 200,000 clones, with about 74% found just once. Trimming pared 4 bases from V and 6 bases from J, leaving 14 bases between. CDR1 KGHDR and CDR2 SFDVKD come from the germline V gene. This CDR3 is 14 amino acids long. The chain employs TRBV24-1 and TRBJ1-1; D is undetermined. Sequences were obtained from peripheral blood. The sequence was collected from a man in his 60s with acute or convalescent COVID-19. CDR3 region: CATSEGGVPSEAFF. In nucleotides, the CDR3 is TGTGCCACCAGTGAGGGAGGCGTTCCCTCTGAAGCTTTCTTT.